This TCR beta chain appears in the sequencing data of a study of CD8 T cells in ankylosing spondylitis. A single record per CDR3 protein comes from TCRdb applying MiXCR to the 5' RACE reads. This table has about 24,000 distinct CDR3 sequences, about a sixth appearing once. Trimming removed 2 bases from V and 2 bases from J; junction bases left unmatched: 7. Germline V gene sequence: CDR1 MGHRA, CDR2 YSYEKL. The CDR3 runs to 17 residues. This clonotype was detected only a few times. The receptor's source is a male donor with ankylosing spondylitis or in good health (not recorded which). The gene calls are TRBV4-1 and TRBJ2-1; TRBD1 matches 9 bases. The sequenced sample was blood. The CDR3 coding sequence is TGCGCCAGCAGCCAATTACCAACAGGGGGCGCCTACAATGAGCAGTTCTTC. It yields the protein CASSQLPTGGAYNEQFF.